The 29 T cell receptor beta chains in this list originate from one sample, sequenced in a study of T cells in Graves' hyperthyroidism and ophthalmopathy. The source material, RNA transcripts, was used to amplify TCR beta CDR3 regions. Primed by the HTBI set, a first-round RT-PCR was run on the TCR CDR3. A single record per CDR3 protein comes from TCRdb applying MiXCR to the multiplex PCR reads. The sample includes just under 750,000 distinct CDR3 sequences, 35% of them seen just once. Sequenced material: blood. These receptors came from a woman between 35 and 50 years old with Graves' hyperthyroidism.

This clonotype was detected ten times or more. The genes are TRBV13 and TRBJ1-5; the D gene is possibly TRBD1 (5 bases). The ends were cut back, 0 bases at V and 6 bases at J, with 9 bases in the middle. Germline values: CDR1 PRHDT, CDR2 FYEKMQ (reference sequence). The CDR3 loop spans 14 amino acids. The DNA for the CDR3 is TGTGCCAGCAGCTTAGGGGGGCCGGTTCAGCCCCAGCATTTT. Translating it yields CASSLGGPVQPQHF.

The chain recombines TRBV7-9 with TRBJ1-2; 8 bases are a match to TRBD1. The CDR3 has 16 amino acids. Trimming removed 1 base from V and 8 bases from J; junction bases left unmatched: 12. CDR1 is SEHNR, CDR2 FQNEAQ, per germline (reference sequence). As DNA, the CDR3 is TGTGCCAGCAGCTTAGGTGTAGGACAGGGAGTTCACGGCTACACCTTC. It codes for CASSLGVGQGVHGYTF.

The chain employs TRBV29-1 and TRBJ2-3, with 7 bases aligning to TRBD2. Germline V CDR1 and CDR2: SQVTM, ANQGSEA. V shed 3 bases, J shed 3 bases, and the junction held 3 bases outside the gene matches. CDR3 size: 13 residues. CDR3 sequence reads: CSVDLAVTDTQYF. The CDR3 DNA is TGCAGCGTTGACCTAGCGGTAACAGATACGCAGTATTTT.

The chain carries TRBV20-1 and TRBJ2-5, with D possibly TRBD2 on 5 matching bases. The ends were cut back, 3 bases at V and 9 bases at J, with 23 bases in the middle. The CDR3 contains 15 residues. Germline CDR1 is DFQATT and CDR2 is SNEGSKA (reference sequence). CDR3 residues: CSASGELGSNQPQYF. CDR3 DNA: TGCAGTGCTAGTGGGGAACTGGGGAGCAATCAGCCCCAGTACTTC.

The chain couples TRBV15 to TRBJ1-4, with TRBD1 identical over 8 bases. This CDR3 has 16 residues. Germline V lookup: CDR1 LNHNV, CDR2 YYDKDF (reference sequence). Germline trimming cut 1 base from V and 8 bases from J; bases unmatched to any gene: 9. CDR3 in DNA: TGTGCCACCAGCAGAGGCGGACAGGGACGGTGGGAAAAACTGTTTTTT. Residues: CATSRGGQGRWEKLFF.

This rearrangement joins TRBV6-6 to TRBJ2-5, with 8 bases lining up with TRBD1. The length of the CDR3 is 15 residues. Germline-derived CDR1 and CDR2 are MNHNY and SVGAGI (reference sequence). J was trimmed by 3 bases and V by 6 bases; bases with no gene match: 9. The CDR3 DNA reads TGTGCCAGCAGAGAGGACAGGGTGTCCGAAGAGACCCAGTACTTC. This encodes CASREDRVSEETQYF.

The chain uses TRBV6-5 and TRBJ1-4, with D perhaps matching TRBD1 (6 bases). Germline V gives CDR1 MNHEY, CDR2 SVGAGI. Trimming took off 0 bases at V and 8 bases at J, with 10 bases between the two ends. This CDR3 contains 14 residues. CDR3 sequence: CASSYSNRGEKLFF. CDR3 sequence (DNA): TGTGCCAGCAGTTACTCAAATAGGGGGGAAAAACTGTTTTTT.

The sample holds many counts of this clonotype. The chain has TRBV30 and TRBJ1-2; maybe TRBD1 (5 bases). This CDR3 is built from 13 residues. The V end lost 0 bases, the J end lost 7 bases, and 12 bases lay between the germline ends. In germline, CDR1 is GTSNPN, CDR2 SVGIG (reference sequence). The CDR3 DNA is TGTGCCTGGAGTGTATCCAGGGATGCTGGCTACACCTTC. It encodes CAWSVSRDAGYTF.

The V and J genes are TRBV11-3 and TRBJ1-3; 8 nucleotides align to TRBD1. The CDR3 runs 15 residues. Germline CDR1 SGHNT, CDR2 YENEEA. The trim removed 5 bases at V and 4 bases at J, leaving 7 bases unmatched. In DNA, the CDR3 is TGTGCCAGCAGCCCGACAGGGGAGGCCGGAAACACCATATATTTT. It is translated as CASSPTGEAGNTIYF.

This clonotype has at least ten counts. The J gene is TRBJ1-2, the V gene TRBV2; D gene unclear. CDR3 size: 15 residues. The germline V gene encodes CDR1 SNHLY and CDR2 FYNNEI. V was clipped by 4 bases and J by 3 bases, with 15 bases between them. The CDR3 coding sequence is TGTGCCAGCAGTGTCCCAGTCAAATCCCACTATGGCTACACCTTC. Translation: CASSVPVKSHYGYTF.

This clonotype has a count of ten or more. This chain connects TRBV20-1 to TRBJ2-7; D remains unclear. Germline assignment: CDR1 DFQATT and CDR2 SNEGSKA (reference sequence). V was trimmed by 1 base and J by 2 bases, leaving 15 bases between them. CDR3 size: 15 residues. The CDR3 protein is CSARGASDRPYEQYF. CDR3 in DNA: TGCAGTGCTAGAGGGGCAAGTGACCGACCCTACGAGCAGTACTTC.

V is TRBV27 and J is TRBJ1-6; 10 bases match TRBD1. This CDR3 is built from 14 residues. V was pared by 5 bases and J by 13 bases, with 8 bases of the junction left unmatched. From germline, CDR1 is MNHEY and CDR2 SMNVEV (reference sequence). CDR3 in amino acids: CASSRDRGETPLHF. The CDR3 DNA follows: TGTGCCAGCAGTAGGGACAGGGGTGAGACGCCCCTCCACTTT.

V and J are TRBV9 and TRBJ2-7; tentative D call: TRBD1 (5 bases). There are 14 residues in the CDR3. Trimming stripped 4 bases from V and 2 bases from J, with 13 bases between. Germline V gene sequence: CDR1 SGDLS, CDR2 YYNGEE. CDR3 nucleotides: TGTGCCAGCAGCCCCAGGGCCGAGGCCTACGAGCAGTACTTC. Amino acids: CASSPRAEAYEQYF.

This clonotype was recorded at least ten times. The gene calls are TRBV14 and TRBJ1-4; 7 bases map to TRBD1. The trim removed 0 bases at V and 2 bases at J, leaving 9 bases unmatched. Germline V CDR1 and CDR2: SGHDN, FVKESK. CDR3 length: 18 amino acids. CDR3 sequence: CASSQDHRGRRTNEKLFF. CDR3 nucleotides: TGTGCCAGCAGCCAAGATCACAGGGGTCGTCGGACTAATGAAAAACTGTTTTTT.

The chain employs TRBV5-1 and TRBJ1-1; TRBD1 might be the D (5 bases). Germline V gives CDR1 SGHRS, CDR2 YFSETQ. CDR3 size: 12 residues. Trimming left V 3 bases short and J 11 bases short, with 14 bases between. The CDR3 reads CASSWGTEKAFF. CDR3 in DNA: TGCGCCAGCAGCTGGGGGACGGAAAAGGCTTTCTTT.

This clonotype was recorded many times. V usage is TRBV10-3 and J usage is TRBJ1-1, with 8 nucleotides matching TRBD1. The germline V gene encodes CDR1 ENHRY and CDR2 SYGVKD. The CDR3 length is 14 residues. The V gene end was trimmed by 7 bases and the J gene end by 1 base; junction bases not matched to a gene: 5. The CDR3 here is CAITRDRRNTEAFF. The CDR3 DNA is TGTGCCATCACCAGGGACAGGAGGAACACTGAAGCTTTCTTT.

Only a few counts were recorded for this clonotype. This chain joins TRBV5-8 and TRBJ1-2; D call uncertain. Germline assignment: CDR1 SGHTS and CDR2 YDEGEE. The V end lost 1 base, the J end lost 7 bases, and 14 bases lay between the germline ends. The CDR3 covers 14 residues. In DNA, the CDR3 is TGTGCCAGCAGCTTGTCCCGGACGAAAGGTGGCTACACCTTC. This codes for CASSLSRTKGGYTF.

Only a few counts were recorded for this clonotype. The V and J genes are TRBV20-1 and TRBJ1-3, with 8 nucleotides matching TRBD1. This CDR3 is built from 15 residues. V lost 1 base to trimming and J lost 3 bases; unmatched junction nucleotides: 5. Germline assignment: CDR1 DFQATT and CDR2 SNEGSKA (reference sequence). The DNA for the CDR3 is TGCAGTGCTAGAGGACAGGGGATATATGGAAACACCATATATTTT. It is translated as CSARGQGIYGNTIYF.

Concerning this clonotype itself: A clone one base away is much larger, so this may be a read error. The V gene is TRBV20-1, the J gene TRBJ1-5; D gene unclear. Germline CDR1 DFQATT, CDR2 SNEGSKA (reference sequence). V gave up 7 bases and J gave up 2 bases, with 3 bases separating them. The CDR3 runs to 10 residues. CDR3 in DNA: TGCAGTGGGGGCAATCAGCCCCAGCATTTT. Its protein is CSGGNQPQHF.

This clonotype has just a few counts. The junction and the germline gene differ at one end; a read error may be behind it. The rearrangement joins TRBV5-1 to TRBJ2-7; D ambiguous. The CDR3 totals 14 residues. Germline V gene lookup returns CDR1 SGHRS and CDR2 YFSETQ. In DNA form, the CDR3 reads TGTGCCAGCAGCTTGTCGGGCCCAGACTACGAGCAGTACTTC. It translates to CASSLSGPDYEQYF.

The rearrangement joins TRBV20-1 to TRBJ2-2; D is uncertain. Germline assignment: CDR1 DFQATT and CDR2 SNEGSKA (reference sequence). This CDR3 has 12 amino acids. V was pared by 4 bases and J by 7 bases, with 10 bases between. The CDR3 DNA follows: TGCAGTGCTACTCCCGCTAGCGGGGAGCTGTTTTTT. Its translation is CSATPASGELFF.

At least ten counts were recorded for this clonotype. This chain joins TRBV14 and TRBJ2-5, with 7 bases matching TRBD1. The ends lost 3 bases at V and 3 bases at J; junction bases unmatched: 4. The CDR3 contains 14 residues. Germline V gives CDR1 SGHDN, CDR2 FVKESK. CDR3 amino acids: CASSHRQGEETQYF. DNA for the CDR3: TGTGCCAGCAGCCATCGACAGGGTGAAGAGACCCAGTACTTC.

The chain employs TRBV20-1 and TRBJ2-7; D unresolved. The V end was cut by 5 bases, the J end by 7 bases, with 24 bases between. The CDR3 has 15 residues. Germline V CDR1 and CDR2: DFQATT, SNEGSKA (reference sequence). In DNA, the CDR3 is TGCAGTGCTGGTGGTGTTGGTGACGTACCCGGGGAGCAGTACTTC. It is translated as CSAGGVGDVPGEQYF.

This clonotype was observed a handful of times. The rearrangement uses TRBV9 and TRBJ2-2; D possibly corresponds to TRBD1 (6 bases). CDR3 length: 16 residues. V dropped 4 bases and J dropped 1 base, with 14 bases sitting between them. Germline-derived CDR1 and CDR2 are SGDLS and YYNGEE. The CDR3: CASSTTGKMNTGELFF. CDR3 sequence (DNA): TGTGCCAGCAGCACTACAGGGAAGATGAACACCGGGGAGCTGTTTTTT. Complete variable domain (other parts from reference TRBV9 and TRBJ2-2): DSGVTQTPKHLITATGQRVTLRCSPRSGDLSVYWYQQSLDQGLQFLIQYYNGEERAKGNILERFSAQQFPDLHSELNLSSLELGDSALYFCASSTTGKMNTGELFFGEGSRLTVL.

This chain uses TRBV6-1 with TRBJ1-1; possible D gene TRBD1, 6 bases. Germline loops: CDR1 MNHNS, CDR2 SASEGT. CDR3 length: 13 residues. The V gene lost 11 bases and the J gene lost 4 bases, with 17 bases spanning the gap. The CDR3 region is CASNRGQSTEAFF. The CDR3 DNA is TGTGCCTCCAACCGGGGACAAAGCACTGAAGCTTTCTTT.

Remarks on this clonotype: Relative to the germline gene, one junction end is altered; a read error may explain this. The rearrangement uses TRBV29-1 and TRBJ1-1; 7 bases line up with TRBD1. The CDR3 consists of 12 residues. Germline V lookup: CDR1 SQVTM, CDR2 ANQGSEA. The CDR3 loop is CAWRDSYTEAFF. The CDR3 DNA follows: TGTGCCTGGCGGGACAGCTACACTGAAGCTTTCTTT.

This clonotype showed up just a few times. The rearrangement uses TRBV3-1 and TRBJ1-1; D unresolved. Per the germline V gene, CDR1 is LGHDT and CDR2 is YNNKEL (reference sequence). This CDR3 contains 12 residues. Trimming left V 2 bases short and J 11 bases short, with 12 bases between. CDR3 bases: TGTGCCAGCAGCCAATCTAGGGAACGGGCTTTCTTT. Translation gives CASSQSRERAFF.

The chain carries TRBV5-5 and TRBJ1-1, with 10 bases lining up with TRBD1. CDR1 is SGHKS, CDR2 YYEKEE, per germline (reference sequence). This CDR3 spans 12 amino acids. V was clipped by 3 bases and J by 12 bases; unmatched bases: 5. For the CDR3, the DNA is TGTGCCAGCAGCTCCCGGGACAGGGGAACTTTCTTT. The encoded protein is CASSSRDRGTFF.

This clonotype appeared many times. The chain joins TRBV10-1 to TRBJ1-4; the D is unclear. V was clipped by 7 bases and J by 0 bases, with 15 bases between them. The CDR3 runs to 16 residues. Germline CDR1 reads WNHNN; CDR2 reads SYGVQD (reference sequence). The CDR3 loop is CASIDRQEATNEKLFF. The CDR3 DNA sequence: TGCGCCAGCATCGACCGCCAAGAGGCAACTAATGAAAAACTGTTTTTT.